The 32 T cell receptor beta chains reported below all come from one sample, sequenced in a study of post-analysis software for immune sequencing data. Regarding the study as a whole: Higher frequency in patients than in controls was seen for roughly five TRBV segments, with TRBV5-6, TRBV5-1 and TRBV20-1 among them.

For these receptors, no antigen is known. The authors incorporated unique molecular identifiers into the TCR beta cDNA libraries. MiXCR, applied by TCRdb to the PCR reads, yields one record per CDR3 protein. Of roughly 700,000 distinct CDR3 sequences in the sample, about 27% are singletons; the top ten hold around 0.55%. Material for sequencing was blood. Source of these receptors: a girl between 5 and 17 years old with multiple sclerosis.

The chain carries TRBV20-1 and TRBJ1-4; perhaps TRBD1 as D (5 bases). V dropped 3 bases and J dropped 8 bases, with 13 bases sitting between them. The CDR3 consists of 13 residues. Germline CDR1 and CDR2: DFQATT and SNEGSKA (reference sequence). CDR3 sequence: CSASPARGEKLFF. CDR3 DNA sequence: TGCAGTGCTAGTCCCGCCCGGGGCGAAAAACTGTTTTTT.

The CDR3 DNA reads as TGTGCCAGCAGATGGTCCGAGGGGACGAGCTACACCTTC. This sequence encodes CASRWSEGTSYTF. The rearrangement links TRBV6-6 to TRBJ1-2; weak D call: TRBD1 (5 bases). Germline loops: CDR1 MNHNY, CDR2 SVGAGI (reference sequence). The CDR3 runs to 13 residues. The germline V and J ends were trimmed by 6 bases and 9 bases, with 17 bases remaining between them.

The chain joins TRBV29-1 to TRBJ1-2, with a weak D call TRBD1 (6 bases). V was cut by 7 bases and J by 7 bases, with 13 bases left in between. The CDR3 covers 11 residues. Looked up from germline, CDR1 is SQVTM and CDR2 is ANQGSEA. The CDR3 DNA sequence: TGCAGCGCGGCGGGGGCCATTGGCTACACCTTC. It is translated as CSAAGAIGYTF.

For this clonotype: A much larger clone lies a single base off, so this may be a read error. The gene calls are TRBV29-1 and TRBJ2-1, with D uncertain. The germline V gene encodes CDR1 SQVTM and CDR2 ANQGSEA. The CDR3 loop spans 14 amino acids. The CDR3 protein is CSVGPSFSCNEQFF. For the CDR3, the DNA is TGCAGCGTCGGGCCCAGCTTTTCCTGCAATGAGCAGTTCTTC.

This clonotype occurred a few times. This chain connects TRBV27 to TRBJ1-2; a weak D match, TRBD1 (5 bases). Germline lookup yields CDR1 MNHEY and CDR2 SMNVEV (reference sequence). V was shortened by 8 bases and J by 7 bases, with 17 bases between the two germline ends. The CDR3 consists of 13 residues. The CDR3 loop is CASAGGRALGYTF. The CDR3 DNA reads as TGTGCCAGCGCGGGGGGTCGGGCGCTTGGCTACACCTTC.

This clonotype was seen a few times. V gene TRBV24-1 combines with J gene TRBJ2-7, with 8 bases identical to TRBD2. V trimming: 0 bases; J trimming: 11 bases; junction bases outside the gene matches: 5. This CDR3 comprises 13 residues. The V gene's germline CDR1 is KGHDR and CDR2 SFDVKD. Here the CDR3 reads CATSDLTSGHKYF. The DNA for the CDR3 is TGTGCCACCAGTGATTTGACTAGCGGACACAAGTACTTC.

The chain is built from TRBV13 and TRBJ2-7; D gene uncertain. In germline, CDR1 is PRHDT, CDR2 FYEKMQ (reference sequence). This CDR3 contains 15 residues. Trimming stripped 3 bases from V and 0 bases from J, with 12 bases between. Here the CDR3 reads CASSLANPLSYEQYF. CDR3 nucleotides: TGTGCCAGCAGCTTGGCTAACCCTCTCTCCTACGAGCAGTACTTC.

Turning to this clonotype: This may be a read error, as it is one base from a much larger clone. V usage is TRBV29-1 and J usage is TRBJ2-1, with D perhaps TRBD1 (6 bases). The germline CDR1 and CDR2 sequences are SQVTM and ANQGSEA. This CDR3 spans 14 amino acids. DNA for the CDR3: TGCAGCGTTGATAGAGGGACATCCTACGATGAGCAGTTCTTC. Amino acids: CSVDRGTSYDEQFF.

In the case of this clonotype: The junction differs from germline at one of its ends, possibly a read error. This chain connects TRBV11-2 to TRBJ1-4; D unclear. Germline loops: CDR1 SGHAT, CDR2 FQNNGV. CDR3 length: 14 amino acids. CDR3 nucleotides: TGTGCCAGCAGCTTAGTCTCCGGTAATGAAAAACGGTTTTTT. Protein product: CASSLVSGNEKRFF.

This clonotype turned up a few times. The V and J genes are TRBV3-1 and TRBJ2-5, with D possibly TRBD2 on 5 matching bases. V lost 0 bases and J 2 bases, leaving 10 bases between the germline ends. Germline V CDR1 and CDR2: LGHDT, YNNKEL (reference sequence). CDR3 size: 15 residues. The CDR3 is CASSQDRRRQETQYF. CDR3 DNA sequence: TGTGCCAGCAGCCAAGATAGGCGGAGGCAAGAGACCCAGTACTTC.

CDR3 sequence (DNA): TGTGCCAGCAGCTTTCAGGGTGAGCAGTTCTTC. Protein: CASSFQGEQFF. This chain joins TRBV7-9 and TRBJ2-1; perhaps TRBD1 as D (5 bases). The V gene lost 3 bases and the J gene lost 9 bases, with 6 bases spanning the gap. The CDR3 has 11 amino acids. CDR1 SEHNR and CDR2 FQNEAQ come from the germline V gene (reference sequence). The variable domain in full, with the rest retrieved from reference TRBV7-9 and TRBJ2-1, is DTGVSQNPRHKITKRGQNVTFRCDPISEHNRLYWYRQTLGQGPEFLTYFQNEAQLEKSRLLSDRFSAERPKGSFSTLEIQRTEQGDSAMYLCASSFQGEQFFGPGTRLTVL.

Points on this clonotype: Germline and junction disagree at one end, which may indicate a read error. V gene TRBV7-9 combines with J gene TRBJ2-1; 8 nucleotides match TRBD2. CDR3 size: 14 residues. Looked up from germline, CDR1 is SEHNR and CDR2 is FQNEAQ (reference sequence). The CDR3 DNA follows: TGTGCCAGTAGCTCGACGACTAGCGTGAACGAGCAGTTCTTC. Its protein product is CASSSTTSVNEQFF.

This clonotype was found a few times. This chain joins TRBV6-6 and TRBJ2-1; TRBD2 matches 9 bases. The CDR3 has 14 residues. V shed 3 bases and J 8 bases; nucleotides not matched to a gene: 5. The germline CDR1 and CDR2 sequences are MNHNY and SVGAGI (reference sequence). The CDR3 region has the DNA TGTGCCAGCAGTTATGGCCTAGCGGGACATGAGCAGTTCTTC. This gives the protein CASSYGLAGHEQFF.

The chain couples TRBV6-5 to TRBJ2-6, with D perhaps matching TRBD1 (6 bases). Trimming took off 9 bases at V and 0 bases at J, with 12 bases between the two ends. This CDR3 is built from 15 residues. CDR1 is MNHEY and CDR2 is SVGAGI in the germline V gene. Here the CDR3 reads CASPGHASGANVLTF. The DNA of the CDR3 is TGTGCCAGTCCGGGACATGCCTCTGGGGCCAACGTCCTGACTTTC.

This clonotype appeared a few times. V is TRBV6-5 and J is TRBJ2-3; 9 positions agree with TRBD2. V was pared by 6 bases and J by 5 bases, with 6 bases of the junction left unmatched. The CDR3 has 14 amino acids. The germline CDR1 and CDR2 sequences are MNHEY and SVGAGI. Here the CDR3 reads CASRVAGARDTQYF. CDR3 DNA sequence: TGTGCCAGCAGAGTAGCGGGGGCACGAGATACGCAGTATTTT.

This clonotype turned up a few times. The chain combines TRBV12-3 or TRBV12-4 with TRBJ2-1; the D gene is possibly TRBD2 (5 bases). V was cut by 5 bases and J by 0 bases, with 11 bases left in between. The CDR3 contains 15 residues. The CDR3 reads CASSGRTGSYNEQFF. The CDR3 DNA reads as TGTGCCAGCAGTGGAAGGACTGGCTCCTACAATGAGCAGTTCTTC.

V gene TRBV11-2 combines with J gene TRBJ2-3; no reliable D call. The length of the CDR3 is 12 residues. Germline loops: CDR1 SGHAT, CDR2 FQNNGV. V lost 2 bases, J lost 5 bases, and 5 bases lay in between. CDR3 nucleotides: TGTGCCAGCAGCTTAAGGGTAGATACGCAGTATTTT. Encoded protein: CASSLRVDTQYF.

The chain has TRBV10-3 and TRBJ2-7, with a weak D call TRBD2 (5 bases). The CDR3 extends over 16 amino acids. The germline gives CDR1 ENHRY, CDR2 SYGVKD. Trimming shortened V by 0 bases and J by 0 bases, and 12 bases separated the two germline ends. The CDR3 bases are TGTGCCATCAGTGAGTCTGGAGCGGTCAACTCCTACGAGCAGTACTTC. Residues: CAISESGAVNSYEQYF.

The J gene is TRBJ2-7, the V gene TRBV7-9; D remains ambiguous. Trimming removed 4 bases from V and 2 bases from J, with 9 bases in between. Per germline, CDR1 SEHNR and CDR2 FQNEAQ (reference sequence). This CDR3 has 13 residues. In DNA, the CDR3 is TGTGCCAGCAGCTCGGGCAGCCCCTACGAGCAGTACTTC. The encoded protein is CASSSGSPYEQYF.

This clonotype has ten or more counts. As DNA, the CDR3 is TGCAGCGTTGAAGTCGGTCCCGGGGCCCAGTACTTC. Protein product: CSVEVGPGAQYF. The gene calls are TRBV29-1 and TRBJ2-5; D possibly corresponds to TRBD2 (5 bases). Deletions cut 1 base from V and 9 bases from J, with 12 bases between. The CDR3 is made up of 12 amino acids. The germline V gene encodes CDR1 SQVTM and CDR2 ANQGSEA.

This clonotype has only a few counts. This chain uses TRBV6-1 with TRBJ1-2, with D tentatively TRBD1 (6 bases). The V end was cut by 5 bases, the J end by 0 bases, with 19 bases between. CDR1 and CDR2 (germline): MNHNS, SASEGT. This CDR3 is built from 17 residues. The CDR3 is CASSRRDRGQTNYGYTF. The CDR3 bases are TGTGCCAGCAGTAGGAGGGACCGGGGGCAAACTAACTATGGCTACACCTTC.

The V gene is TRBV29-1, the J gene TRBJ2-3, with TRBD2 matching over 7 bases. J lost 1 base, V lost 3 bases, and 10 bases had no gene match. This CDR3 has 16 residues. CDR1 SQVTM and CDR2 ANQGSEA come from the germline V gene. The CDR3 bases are TGCAGCGTTGAGGGTATACGGGGGGTGGGCACAGATACGCAGTATTTT. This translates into CSVEGIRGVGTDTQYF.

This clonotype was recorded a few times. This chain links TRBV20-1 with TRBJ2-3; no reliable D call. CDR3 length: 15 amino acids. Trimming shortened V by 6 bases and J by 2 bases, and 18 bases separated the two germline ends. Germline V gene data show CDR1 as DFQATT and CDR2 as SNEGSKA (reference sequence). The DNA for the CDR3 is TGCAGTGCCCTTGATGCGACAAAAACCACAGATACGCAGTATTTT. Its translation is CSALDATKTTDTQYF.

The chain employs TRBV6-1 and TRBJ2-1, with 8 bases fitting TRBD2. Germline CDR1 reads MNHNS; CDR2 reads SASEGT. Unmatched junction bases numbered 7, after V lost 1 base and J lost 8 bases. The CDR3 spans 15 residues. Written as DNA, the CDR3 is TGTGCCAGCAGTGAAGGGGACGGGGGGGGCCATGAGCAGTTCTTC. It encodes CASSEGDGGGHEQFF.

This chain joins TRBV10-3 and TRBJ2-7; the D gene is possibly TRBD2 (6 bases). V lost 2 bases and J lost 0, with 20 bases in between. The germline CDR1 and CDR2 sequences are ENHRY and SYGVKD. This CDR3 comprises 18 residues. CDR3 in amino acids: CAISEGTSRGGSSYEQYF. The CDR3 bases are TGTGCCATCAGTGAGGGGACCTCTCGTGGGGGGAGCTCCTACGAGCAGTACTTC.

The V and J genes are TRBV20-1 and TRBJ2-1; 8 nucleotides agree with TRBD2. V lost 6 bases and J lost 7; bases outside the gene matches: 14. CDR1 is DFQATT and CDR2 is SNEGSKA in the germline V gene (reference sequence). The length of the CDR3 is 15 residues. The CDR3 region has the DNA TGCAGTGCCCCGCCTGGGACTAGGGTGGTGAATGAGCAGTTCTTC. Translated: CSAPPGTRVVNEQFF.

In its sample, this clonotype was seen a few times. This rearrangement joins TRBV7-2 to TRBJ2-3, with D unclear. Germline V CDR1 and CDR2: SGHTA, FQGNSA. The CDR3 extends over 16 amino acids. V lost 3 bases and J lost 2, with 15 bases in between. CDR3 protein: CASSLGQLLITDTQYF. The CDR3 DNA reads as TGTGCCAGCAGCTTGGGCCAGCTACTAATCACAGATACGCAGTATTTT.

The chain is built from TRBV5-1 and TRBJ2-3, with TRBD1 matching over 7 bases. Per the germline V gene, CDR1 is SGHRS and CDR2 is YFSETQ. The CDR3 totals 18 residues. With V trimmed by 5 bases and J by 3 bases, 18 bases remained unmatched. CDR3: CASSSRDSPSLWTDTQYF. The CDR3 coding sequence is TGCGCCAGCAGTTCCCGGGACAGCCCTTCCCTGTGGACAGATACGCAGTATTTT.

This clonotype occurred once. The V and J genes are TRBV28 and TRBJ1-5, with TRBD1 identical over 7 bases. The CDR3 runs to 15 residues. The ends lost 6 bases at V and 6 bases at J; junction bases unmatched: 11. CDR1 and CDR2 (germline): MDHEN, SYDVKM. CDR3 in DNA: TGTGCCAGCAGGCCACCTGACAGGGTGCCTCAGCCCCAGCATTTT. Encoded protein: CASRPPDRVPQPQHF.

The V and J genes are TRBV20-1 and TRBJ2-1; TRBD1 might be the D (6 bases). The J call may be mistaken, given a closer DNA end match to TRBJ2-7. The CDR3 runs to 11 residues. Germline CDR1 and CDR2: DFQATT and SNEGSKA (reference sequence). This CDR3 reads CTLDSDNEQYF. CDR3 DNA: TGCACCCTGGACAGCGACAATGAGCAGTACTTC.

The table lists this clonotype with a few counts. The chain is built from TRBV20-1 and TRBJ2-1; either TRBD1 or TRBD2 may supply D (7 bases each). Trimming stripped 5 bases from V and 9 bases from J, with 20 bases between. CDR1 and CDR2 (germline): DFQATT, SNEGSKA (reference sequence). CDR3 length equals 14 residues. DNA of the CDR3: TGCAGTGCTCCCGGACCAGGGGGGGCATCTGAGCAGTTCTTC. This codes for CSAPGPGGASEQFF.

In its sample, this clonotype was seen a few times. CDR3 residues: CASSKRGGAETQYF. Here the CDR3 DNA reads TGTGCCAGCAGCAAAAGGGGAGGGGCTGAGACCCAGTACTTC. V is TRBV21-1 and J is TRBJ2-5; the D call TRBD2 from the table was never checked on the DNA. TRBV21-1 is noted as a pseudogene. CDR3 length: 14 amino acids.